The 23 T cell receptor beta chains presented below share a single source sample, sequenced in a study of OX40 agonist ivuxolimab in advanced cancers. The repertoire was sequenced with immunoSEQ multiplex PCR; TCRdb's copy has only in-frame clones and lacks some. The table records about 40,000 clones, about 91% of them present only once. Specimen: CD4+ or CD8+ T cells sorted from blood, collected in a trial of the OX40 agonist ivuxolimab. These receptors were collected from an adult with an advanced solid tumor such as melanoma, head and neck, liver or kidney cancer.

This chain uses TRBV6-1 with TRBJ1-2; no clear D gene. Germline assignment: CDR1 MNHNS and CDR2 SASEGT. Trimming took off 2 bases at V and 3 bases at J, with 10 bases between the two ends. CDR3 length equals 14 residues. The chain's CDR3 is CASSEISTYYGYTF. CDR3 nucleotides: TGTGCCAGCAGTGAAATCAGCACCTACTATGGCTACACCTTC.

In nucleotides, the CDR3 is TGTGCCAGCACCGGGGACGCCGCACACAATGAGCAGTTCTTC. It yields the protein CASTGDAAHNEQFF. J is TRBJ2-1 and V is TRBV9; tentatively, D is TRBD1 or TRBD2 (5 bases each). Germline CDR1 reads SGDLS; CDR2 reads YYNGEE. The CDR3 consists of 14 residues. V was clipped by 6 bases and J by 5 bases, with 15 bases between them.

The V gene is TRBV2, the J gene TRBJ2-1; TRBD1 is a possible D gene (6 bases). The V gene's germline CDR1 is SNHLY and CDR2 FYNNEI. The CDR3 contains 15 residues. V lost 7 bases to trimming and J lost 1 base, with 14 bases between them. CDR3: CASTLGAGSYNEQFF. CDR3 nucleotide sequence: TGTGCCAGCACCCTGGGGGCGGGTTCCTACAATGAGCAGTTCTTC. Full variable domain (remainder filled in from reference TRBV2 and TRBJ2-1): EPEVTQTPSHQVTQMGQEVILRCVPISNHLYFYWYRQILGQKVEFLVSFYNNEISEKSEIFDDQFSVERPDGSNFTLKIRSTKLEDSAMYFCASTLGAGSYNEQFFGPGTRLTVL.

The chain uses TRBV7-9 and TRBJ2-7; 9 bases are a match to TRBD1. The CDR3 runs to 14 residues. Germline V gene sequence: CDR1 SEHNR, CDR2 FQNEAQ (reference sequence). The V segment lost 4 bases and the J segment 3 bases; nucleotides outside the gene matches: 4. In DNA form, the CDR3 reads TGTGCCAGCAGCTCAGCGGGACAGGGCTACGAGCAGTACTTC. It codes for CASSSAGQGYEQYF.

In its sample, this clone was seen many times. The CDR3 loop reads CASRLTDSYEQYF. In DNA form, the CDR3 reads TGTGCCAGCAGGCTGACGGATTCCTACGAGCAGTACTTC. This sequence joins TRBV28 and TRBJ2-7, with unresolved D. Germline V gene lookup returns CDR1 MDHEN and CDR2 SYDVKM. This CDR3 has 13 residues. V was shortened by 6 bases and J by 1 base, with 10 bases between the two germline ends. Complete variable domain (other parts from reference TRBV28 and TRBJ2-7): DVKVTQSSRYLVKRTGEKVFLECVQDMDHENMFWYRQDPGLGLRLIYFSYDVKMKEKGDIPEGYSVSREKKERFSLILESASTNQTSMYLCASRLTDSYEQYFGPGTRLTVT.

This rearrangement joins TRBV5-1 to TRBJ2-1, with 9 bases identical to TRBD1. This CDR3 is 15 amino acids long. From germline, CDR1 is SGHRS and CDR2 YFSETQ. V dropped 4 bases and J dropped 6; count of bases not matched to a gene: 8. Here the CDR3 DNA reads TGCGCCAGCAGCGACCGGACAGGGGTTGGCAATGAGCAGTTCTTC. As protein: CASSDRTGVGNEQFF.

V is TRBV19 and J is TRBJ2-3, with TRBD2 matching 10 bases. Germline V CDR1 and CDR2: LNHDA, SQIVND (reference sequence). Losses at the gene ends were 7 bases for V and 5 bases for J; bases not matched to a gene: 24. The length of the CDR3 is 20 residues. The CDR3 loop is CASTAELGSRASGRGDTQYF. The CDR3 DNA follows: TGTGCCAGTACCGCCGAGCTTGGTTCCCGAGCTAGCGGGAGAGGAGATACGCAGTATTTT.

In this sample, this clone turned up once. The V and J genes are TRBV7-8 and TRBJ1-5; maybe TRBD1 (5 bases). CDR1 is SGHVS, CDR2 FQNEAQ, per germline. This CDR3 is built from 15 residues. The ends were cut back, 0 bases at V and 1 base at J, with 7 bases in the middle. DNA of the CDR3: TGTGCCAGCAGCTTAGCCACAGGCAGCAATCAGCCCCAGCATTTT. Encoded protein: CASSLATGSNQPQHF.

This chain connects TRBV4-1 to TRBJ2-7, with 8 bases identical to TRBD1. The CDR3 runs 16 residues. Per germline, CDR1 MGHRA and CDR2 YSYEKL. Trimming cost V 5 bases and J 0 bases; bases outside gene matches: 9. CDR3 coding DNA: TGCGCCAGCAGCGCGACAGGGGCACTCACCTCCTACGAGCAGTACTTC. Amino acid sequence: CASSATGALTSYEQYF.

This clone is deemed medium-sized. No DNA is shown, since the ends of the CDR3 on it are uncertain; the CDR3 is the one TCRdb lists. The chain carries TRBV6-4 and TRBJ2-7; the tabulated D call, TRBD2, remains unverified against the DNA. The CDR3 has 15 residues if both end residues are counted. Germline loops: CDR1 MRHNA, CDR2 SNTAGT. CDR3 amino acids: CASSPEVGSGSLMYF.

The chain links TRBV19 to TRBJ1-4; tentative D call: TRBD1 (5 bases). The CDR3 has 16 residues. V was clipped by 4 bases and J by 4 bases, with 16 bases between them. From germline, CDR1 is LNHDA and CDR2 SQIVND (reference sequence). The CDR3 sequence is CASSTGTEFLNEKLFF. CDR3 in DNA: TGTGCCAGTAGTACCGGGACCGAGTTCCTTAATGAAAAACTGTTTTTT.

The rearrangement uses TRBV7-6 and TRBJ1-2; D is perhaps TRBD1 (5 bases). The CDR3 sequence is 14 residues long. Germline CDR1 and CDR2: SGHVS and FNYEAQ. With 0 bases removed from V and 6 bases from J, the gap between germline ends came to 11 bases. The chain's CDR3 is CASSLAGRGNGYTF. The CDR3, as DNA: TGTGCCAGCAGCTTAGCGGGAAGGGGCAATGGCTACACCTTC.

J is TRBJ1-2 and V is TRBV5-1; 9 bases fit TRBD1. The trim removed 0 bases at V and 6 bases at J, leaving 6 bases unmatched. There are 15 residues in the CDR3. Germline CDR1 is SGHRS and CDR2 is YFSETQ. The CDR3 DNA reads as TGCGCCAGCAGCTTGGCACAGGGGGCTCTCCATGGCTACACCTTC. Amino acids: CASSLAQGALHGYTF.

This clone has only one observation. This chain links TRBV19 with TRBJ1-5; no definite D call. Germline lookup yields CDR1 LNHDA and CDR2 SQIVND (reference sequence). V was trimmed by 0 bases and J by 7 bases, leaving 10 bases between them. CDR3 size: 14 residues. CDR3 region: CASSIDRQEQPQHF. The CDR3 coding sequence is TGTGCCAGTAGTATAGATAGGCAGGAGCAGCCCCAGCATTTT.

The CDR3 DNA reads TGTGCCAGCAGACCCAACGGACAGGGGGAGATCACTAATGAAAAACTGTTTTTT. It is translated as CASRPNGQGEITNEKLFF. The chain employs TRBV2 and TRBJ1-4; 10 bases agree with TRBD1. After removal of 6 bases from V and 2 bases from J, the junction contained 12 bases not matched to a gene. The CDR3 loop spans 18 amino acids. From germline, CDR1 is SNHLY and CDR2 FYNNEI. The full variable domain, its missing parts supplied by reference TRBV2 and TRBJ1-4, is EPEVTQTPSHQVTQMGQEVILRCVPISNHLYFYWYRQILGQKVEFLVSFYNNEISEKSEIFDDQFSVERPDGSNFTLKIRSTKLEDSAMYFCASRPNGQGEITNEKLFFGSGTQLSVL.

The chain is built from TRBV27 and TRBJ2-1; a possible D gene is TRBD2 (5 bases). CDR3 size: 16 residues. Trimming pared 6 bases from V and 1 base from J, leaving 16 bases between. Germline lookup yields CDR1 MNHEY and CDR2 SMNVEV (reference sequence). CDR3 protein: CASRGFGGRSYNEQFF. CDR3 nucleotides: TGTGCCAGCAGAGGCTTTGGCGGGCGTTCCTACAATGAGCAGTTCTTC.

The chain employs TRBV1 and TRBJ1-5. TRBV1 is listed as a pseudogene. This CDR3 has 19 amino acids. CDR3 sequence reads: CTSSQDREGGAASNQPQHF. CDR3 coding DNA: TGCACCAGCAGCCAAGATCGGGAGGGTGGGGCGGCTAGCAATCAGCCCCAGCATTTT.

The CDR3 bases are TGTGCCAGCAGCGTAGCTAAAACAGGGAGAACAGATACGCAGTATTTT. Protein: CASSVAKTGRTDTQYF. V usage is TRBV9 and J usage is TRBJ2-3; D possibly corresponds to TRBD1 (6 bases). The CDR3 covers 16 residues. The ends were cut back, 0 bases at V and 3 bases at J, with 14 bases in the middle. CDR1 is SGDLS, CDR2 YYNGEE, per germline.

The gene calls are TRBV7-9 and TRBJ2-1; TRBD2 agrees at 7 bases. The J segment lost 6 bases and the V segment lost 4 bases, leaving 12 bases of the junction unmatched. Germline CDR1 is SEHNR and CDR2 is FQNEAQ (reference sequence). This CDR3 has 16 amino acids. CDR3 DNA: TGTGCCAGCAGCTCCCTGGAGGGAGGGCCGGGCAATGAGCAGTTCTTC. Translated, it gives CASSSLEGGPGNEQFF.

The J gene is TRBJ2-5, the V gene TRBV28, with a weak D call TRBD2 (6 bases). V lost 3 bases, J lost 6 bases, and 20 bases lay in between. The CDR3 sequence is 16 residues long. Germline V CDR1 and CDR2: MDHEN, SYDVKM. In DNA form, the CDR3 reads TGTGCCAGCAGTTTTTTTGTGGCGGGAAAGGGAAAGACCCAGTACTTC. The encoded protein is CASSFFVAGKGKTQYF. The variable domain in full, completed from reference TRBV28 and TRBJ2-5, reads DVKVTQSSRYLVKRTGEKVFLECVQDMDHENMFWYRQDPGLGLRLIYFSYDVKMKEKGDIPEGYSVSREKKERFSLILESASTNQTSMYLCASSFFVAGKGKTQYFGPGTRLLVL.

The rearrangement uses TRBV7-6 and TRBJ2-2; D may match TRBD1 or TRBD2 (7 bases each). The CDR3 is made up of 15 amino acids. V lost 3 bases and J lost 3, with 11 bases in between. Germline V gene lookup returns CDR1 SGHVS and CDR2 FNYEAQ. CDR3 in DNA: TGTGCCAGCAGCTTTCAGGGGGGGTACACCGGGGAGCTGTTTTTT. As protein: CASSFQGGYTGELFF.

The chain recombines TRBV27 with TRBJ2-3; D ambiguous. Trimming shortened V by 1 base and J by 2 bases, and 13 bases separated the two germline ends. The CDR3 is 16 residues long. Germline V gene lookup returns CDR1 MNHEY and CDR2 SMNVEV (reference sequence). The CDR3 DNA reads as TGTGCCAGCAGTTTATTAGCCCCCCATTCCACAGATACGCAGTATTTT. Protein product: CASSLLAPHSTDTQYF.

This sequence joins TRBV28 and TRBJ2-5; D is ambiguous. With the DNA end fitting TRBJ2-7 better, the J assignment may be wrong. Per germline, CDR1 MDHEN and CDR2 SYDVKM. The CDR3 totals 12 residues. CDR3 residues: CASSLRAYEQYF. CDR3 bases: TGTGCCAGCAGTTTACGGGCCTACGAGCAGTACTTC.